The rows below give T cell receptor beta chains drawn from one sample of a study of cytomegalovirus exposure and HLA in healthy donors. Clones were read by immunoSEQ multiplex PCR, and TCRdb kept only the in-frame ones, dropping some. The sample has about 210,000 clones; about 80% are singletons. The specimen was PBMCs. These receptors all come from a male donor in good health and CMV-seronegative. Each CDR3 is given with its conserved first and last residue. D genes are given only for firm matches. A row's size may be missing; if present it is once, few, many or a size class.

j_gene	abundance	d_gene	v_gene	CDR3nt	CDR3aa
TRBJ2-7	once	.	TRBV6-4	TGTGCCAGCAGTGAACAGGGGGGGAACGAGCAGTACTTC	CASSEQGGNEQYF
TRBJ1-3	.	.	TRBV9	TGTGCCAGCAGCGACGACAGTCTCCCCTCTGGAAACACCATATATTTT	CASSDDSLPSGNTIYF
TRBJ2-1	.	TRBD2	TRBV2	TGTGCCAGCAGTGAAGAGGGACTAGGAGACTACAATGAGCAGTTCTTC	CASSEEGLGDYNEQFF
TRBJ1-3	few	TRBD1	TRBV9	TGTGCCAGCAGCGTGGGGACAGACTCTGGAAACACCATATATTTT	CASSVGTDSGNTIYF
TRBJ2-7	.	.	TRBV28	TGTGCCAGCAGAGTAGGACACTTCTGGAGCTCCTACGAGCAGTACTTC	CASRVGHFWSSYEQYF
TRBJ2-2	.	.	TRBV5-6	TGTGCCAGCAGCTTGGTTGCAGGGGCCACCGGGGAGCTGTTTTTT	CASSLVAGATGELFF
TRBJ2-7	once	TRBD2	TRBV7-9	TGTTCCAGCAGCTCCAGCGGGAGGGCCGTCTACGAGCAGTACTTC	CSSSSSGRAVYEQYF
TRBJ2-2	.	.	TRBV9	TGTGCCAGCAGCCCCCTGGTCGGGGGGCTTACTATTAACACCGGGGAGCTGTTTTTT	CASSPLVGGLTINTGELFF
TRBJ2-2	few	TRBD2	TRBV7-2	TGTGCCAGCAGCTTTAGCGGGGGCCCTAACGGCGGGGAGCTGTTTTTT	CASSFSGGPNGGELFF
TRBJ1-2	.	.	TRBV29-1	TGCAGCGTTGTAAGCGGTAGAATATCCTACTATGGCTACACCTTC	CSVVSGRISYYGYTF
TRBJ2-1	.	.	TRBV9	TGTGCCAGCAGCGTAGGGGGCGCCTACAATGAGCAGTTCTTC	CASSVGGAYNEQFF